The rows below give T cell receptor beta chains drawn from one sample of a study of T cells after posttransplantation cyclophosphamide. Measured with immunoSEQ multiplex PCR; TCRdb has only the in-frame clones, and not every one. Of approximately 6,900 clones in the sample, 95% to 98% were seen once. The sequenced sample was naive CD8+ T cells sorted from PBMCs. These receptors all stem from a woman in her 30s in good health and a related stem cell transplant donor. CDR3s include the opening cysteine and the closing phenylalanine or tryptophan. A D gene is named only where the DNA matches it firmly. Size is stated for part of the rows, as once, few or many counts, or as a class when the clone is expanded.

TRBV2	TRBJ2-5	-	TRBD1	CASRRDRGRETQYF	TGTGCCAGCAGGCGGGACAGGGGCCGGGAGACCCAGTACTTC
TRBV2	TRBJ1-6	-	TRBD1	CASSDPVDRASSYNSPLHF	TGTGCCAGCAGTGACCCTGTGGACAGGGCCAGCTCCTATAATTCCCCCCTCCACTTT
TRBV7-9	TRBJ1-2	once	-	CASSLSQSYGYTF	TGTGCCAGCAGCTTATCTCAGTCCTATGGCTACACCTTC
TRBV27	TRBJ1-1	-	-	CASSLEYPYTEAFF	TGTGCCAGCAGTTTAGAGTATCCCTACACTGAAGCTTTCTTT
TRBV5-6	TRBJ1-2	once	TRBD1	CASSLGTGGYTF	TGTGCCAGCAGCCTAGGGACAGGCGGCTACACCTTC
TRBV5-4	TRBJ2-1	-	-	CASSLGHQGGEQFF	TGTGCCAGCAGCCTCGGACACCAGGGGGGTGAGCAGTTCTTC
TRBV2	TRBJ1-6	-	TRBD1	CASYPSRGLNSPLHF	TGTGCCAGCTACCCTTCCAGGGGGTTAAATTCCCCCCTCCACTTT
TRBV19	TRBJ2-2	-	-	CASSKGGLTGELFF	TGTGCCAGTAGTAAGGGGGGGCTAACCGGGGAGCTGTTTTTT
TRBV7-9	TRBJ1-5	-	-	CASGGGDSNQPQHF	TGTGCCAGCGGCGGCGGGGATAGCAATCAGCCCCAGCATTTT
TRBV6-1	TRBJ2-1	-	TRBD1	CASGTAYNEQFF	TGTGCCAGTGGGACAGCCTACAATGAGCAGTTCTTC
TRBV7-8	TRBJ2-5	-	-	CASSLGTGAGDRETQYF	TGTGCCAGCAGCTTAGGGACTGGGGCAGGGGATCGGGAGACCCAGTACTTC
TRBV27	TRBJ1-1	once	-	CASTRTAMNTEAFF	TGTGCCAGCACCCGGACAGCCATGAACACTGAAGCTTTCTTT
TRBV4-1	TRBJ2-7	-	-	CASSQVPGDYEQYF	TGCGCCAGCAGCCAAGTTCCAGGGGACTACGAGCAGTACTTC
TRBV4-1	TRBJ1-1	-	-	CASSQDWTASMNTEAFF	TGCGCCAGCAGCCAAGATTGGACAGCCTCCATGAACACTGAAGCTTTCTTT
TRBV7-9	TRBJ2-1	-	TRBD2	CASSGLAGNRNEQFF	TGTGCCAGCAGCGGACTAGCGGGGAACCGCAATGAGCAGTTCTTC
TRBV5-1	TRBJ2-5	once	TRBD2	CASTTGTSGSETQYF	TGCGCCAGCACCACCGGGACTAGCGGTTCAGAGACCCAGTACTTC